This is a list of T cell receptor beta chains from one sample in a study of response to subunit inactivated influenza vaccine. TCRdb redid the calling of the RT-PCR reads with MiXCR, one entry per CDR3 protein. The table shows about 650,000 distinct CDR3 sequences, with approximately 14% occurring only once. Sequencing used PBMCs from blood, obtained 12 days after vaccination. The receptors derive from a man aged 50 or older who received an inactivated influenza vaccine. The CDR3 runs from the conserved cysteine through the conserved F or W. The order of the fields is D gene, clone size, J gene, V gene, CDR3 DNA, CDR3 protein. The D gene is left open where the match is weak. Clone size appears in some rows only: once, few, many, or a class for an expanded clone.

>-|-|TRBJ1-3|TRBV20-1
TGCAGTGCTAGCCTCGATTACACCTCCGGCACTTCCGGAAACACCATATATTTT
CSASLDYTSGTSGNTIYF
>-|few|TRBJ2-5|TRBV5-6
TGTGCCAGCAGCTTGGAGACAGTCTTAGGGACCCAGTACTTC
CASSLETVLGTQYF
>TRBD2|few|TRBJ2-1|TRBV11-2
TGTGCCAGCAGCTTAACTAGCGGGGCTCATTACAATGAGCAGTTCTTC
CASSLTSGAHYNEQFF
>TRBD1|-|TRBJ2-5|TRBV10-3
TGTGCCATCAGTGGAGACAGGGTCGAGGAGACCCAGTACTTC
CAISGDRVEETQYF
>TRBD2|many|TRBJ2-7|TRBV9
TGTGCCAGCAGCTCAGGAGGCGGGACTAGTATTTACGAGCAGTACTTC
CASSSGGGTSIYEQYF
>-|few|TRBJ2-2|TRBV11-3
TGTGCCAGCAGCCCTGGGAGGCCGTTCGACACCGGGGAGCTGTTTTTT
CASSPGRPFDTGELFF
>-|-|TRBJ2-2|TRBV7-8
TGTGCCAGCAGCCCGCGGAGGGTGCACACCGGGGAGCTGTTTTTT
CASSPRRVHTGELFF
>-|-|TRBJ2-1|TRBV4-3
TGCGCCAGCAGCCAAGGGGTAGGGAACTACAATGAGCAGTTCTTC
CASSQGVGNYNEQFF
>TRBD2|-|TRBJ2-1|TRBV13
TGTGCCAGCAGCCAGATTACCGGGACTAGCGGGGCAATCGGGATAGGGGAGCAGTTCTTC
CASSQITGTSGAIGIGEQFF
>TRBD2|-|TRBJ2-5|TRBV29-1
TGCAGCGTCGGGACTATGAGGACCCAGTACTTC
CSVGTMRTQYF
>-|few|TRBJ2-1|TRBV20-1
TGCAGTGCTTGGGGTGTCGTGGCGGGTGTGAATGAGCAGTTCTTC
CSAWGVVAGVNEQFF
>-|-|TRBJ2-6|TRBV25-1
TGTGCCAGCAGTGAATCCCGCTACTCTGGGGCCAACGTCCTGACTTTC
CASSESRYSGANVLTF
>-|-|TRBJ1-6|TRBV6-1
TGTGCCACCCAAAGTGCAGGGGTGTTGGATAATTCACCCCTCCACTTT
CATQSAGVLDNSPLHF
>-|-|TRBJ2-7|TRBV28
TGTGCCAGCAGGGCGTCCAGGGAGCTCTACGAGCAGTACTTC
CASRASRELYEQYF
>-|-|TRBJ2-1|TRBV5-6
TGTGCCAGCAGCAAGTTCAATGAGCAGTTCTTC
CASSKFNEQFF
>-|-|TRBJ2-7|TRBV20-1
TGCAGTGCTAGAGGGAGTCGGGGGTTCAACGAGCAGTACTTC
CSARGSRGFNEQYF
>-|-|TRBJ2-7|TRBV18
TGTGCCAGCTCACCACCGGCAGGCTCAACGGGCGAGCAGTACTTC
CASSPPAGSTGEQYF
>-|few|TRBJ2-3|TRBV29-1
TGCAGCGTGGCCTTAGGTGGCACAGATACGCAGTATTTT
CSVALGGTDTQYF
>-|-|TRBJ1-3|TRBV28
TGTGCCAGCAGTTTAACAGGATCGGCCCGAAACACCATATATTTT
CASSLTGSARNTIYF
>-|-|TRBJ2-7|TRBV18
TGTGCCAGCTCACCGGCGGGACGCCTGAACGAGCAGTACTTC
CASSPAGRLNEQYF
>TRBD1|-|TRBJ2-2|TRBV15
TGTGCCACCAGCACCGGGACAGGGGGAGTTGCCGGGGAGCTGTTTTTT
CATSTGTGGVAGELFF
>-|few|TRBJ2-3|TRBV10-3
TGTGCCATCAGTGACGGCAGGGCTCGCACAGATACGCAGTATTTT
CAISDGRARTDTQYF
>-|-|TRBJ2-1|TRBV25-1
TGTGCCAGCAGTGAATCGATTGTAGGACTTTTTAATGAGCAGTTCTTC
CASSESIVGLFNEQFF
>-|-|TRBJ1-2|TRBV11-2
TGTGCCAGCAGCTTATCCATGGGAGGGGCTGGAGGCTACACCTTC
CASSLSMGGAGGYTF
>TRBD1|few|TRBJ2-5|TRBV6-5
TGTGCCAGCAGTTACGGGACAGGGGCGGAGACCCAGTACTTC
CASSYGTGAETQYF
>TRBD1|few|TRBJ2-5|TRBV20-1
TGCAGTGCTAGAGCTACCCCCTGGGACAGCTTAAAGACCCAGTACTTC
CSARATPWDSLKTQYF
>-|few|TRBJ2-7|TRBV6-5
TGTGCCAGCAGTGAGACTAGTTACGAGCAGTACTTC
CASSETSYEQYF
>TRBD1|many|TRBJ2-1|TRBV20-1
TGCAGTGCTAGAGATCCGGGACAGGGCGTGTACAATGAGCAGTTCTTC
CSARDPGQGVYNEQFF
>TRBD2|-|TRBJ2-1|TRBV5-1
TGCGCCAGCCAACTAGCGGGGGGACTCAATGAGCAGTTCTTC
CASQLAGGLNEQFF
>TRBD1|many|TRBJ2-7|TRBV28
TGTGCCAGCAAAGGACAGGGCCACGAGCAGTACTTC
CASKGQGHEQYF
>TRBD1|few|TRBJ1-1|TRBV7-9
TGTGCCAGCAGCTTTCAGGGGGAGAGCACTGAAGCTTTCTTT
CASSFQGESTEAFF
>TRBD2|few|TRBJ2-1|TRBV4-3
TGCGCCAGCAGCCAAGATTCAGTCACTAGCGGTTACAATGAGCAGTTCTTC
CASSQDSVTSGYNEQFF
>-|few|TRBJ2-7|TRBV6-2/TRBV6-3
TGTGCCAGCAGTACCTCGGTCTACGAGCAGTACTTC
CASSTSVYEQYF
>TRBD2|few|TRBJ2-3|TRBV29-1
TGCAGCGTTGAATTGACTAGCGGGACAGATACGCAGTATTTT
CSVELTSGTDTQYF
>-|few|TRBJ2-2|TRBV20-1
TGCAGTGCTAGAGTGGGAGGAACGAACACCGGGGAGCTGTTTTTT
CSARVGGTNTGELFF
>-|few|TRBJ1-2|TRBV12-3/TRBV12-4
TGTGCCAGCAGTTTTTTGGTAGGGGACTATGGCTACACCTTC
CASSFLVGDYGYTF
>TRBD2|few|TRBJ2-1|TRBV6-2/TRBV6-3
TGTGCCAGCAGTTACGTTCGGACTAGCCCCTTGAACAGTGAGCAGTTCTTC
CASSYVRTSPLNSEQFF
>TRBD2|few|TRBJ2-1|TRBV4-3
TGCGCCAGCAGCCAAGAAAGGGAGCGGGGGGTACGGGGTGAGCAGTTCTTC
CASSQERERGVRGEQFF
>TRBD1|-|TRBJ2-2|TRBV6-1
TGTGCCAGCACTCGGACAGGGGGCAACACCGGGGAGCTGTTTTTT
CASTRTGGNTGELFF
>TRBD1|-|TRBJ2-3|TRBV5-1
TGCGCCAGCAGCTTGCGCCAGACAGGGGCGAAAGATACGCAGTATTTT
CASSLRQTGAKDTQYF
>TRBD2|many|TRBJ2-3|TRBV7-6
TGTGCCAGCAGCTGGCCTAGCGGGAGGGACGATACGCAGTATTTT
CASSWPSGRDDTQYF
>-|many|TRBJ2-1|TRBV5-1
TGCGCCAGCAGCCCCGAAGGGTGGGCCCGGTACAATGAGCAGTTCTTC
CASSPEGWARYNEQFF
>-|-|TRBJ2-7|TRBV20-1
TGCAGTGCTCAGAGGTTAGAGGGACTGATCTACGAGCAGTACTTC
CSAQRLEGLIYEQYF
>-|many|TRBJ2-1|TRBV15
TGTGCCACCAGCAGAGATCGAACAGCCGCGTCCTACAATGAGCAGTTCTTC
CATSRDRTAASYNEQFF
>-|-|TRBJ2-4|TRBV27
TGTGCCAGCAGTTTATCCGGGACAGCCAAAAACATTCAGTACTTC
CASSLSGTAKNIQYF
>-|-|TRBJ1-2|TRBV28
TGTGCCAGCAGTTCCCCCTCACAAGGGTCCTACACCTTC
CASSSPSQGSYTF
>TRBD2|-|TRBJ2-7|TRBV29-1
TGCAGCGTTGAAGAACCCCCTAGAGCGGGAGTCTCCTACGAGCAGTACTTC
CSVEEPPRAGVSYEQYF
>-|-|TRBJ2-2|TRBV19
TGTGCCAGTAGAACCGGGACAATCCACACCGGGGAGCTGTTTTTT
CASRTGTIHTGELFF
>-|-|TRBJ2-2|TRBV20-1
TGCAGTGCTAACAGGGATCCCGGGGAGCTGTTTTTT
CSANRDPGELFF
>-|few|TRBJ1-1|TRBV5-6
TGTGCCAGCAGCTCTGACAGTAACACTGAAGCTTTCTTT
CASSSDSNTEAFF
>-|-|TRBJ2-7|TRBV21-1
TGTGCCAGCAGCAAGCGGGGTGGCGAGCAGTACTTC
CASSKRGGEQYF
>-|many|TRBJ1-5|TRBV20-1
TGCAGTGCTAGAGATAGGAGTCATAGCAATCAGCCCCAGCATTTT
CSARDRSHSNQPQHF
>TRBD1|-|TRBJ2-1|TRBV10-3
TGTGCCACCAAGACAGGGCAGGGTGAGCAGTTCTTC
CATKTGQGEQFF
>-|many|TRBJ2-3|TRBV12-3/TRBV12-4
TGTGCCAGCAGCCCTTTCACTAGCACAGATACGCAGTATTTT
CASSPFTSTDTQYF
>TRBD1|few|TRBJ1-2|TRBV7-9
TGTGCCAGCGGACAGGGGTTTATTGATGGCTACACCTTC
CASGQGFIDGYTF
>TRBD1|many|TRBJ1-5|TRBV20-1
TGCAGTGCTGAGTCGGACAGGGGCTATCAGCCCCAGCATTTT
CSAESDRGYQPQHF
>-|few|TRBJ1-2|TRBV6-5
TGTGCCAGCAGGACCCTGGGGGGCTACACCTTC
CASRTLGGYTF